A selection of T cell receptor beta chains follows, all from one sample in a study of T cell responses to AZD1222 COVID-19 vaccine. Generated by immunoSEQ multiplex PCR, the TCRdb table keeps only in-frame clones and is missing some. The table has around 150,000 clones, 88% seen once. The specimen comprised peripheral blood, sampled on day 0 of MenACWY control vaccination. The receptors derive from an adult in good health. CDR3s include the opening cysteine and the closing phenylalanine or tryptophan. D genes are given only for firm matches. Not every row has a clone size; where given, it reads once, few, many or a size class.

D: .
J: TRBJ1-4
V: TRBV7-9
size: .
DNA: TGTGCCAGCAGCTTTGGGGTCGAAAAACTGTTTTTT
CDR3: CASSFGVEKLFF

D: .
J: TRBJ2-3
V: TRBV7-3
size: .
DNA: TGTGCCAGCACCCCATCTAGTTCTAGCACAGATACGCAGTATTTT
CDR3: CASTPSSSSTDTQYF

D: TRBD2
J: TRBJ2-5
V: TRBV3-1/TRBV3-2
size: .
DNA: TGTGCCAGCAAGCCTAGCGGGGGACGAAAGACCCAGTACTTC
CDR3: CASKPSGGRKTQYF

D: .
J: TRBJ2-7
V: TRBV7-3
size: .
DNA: TGTGCCAGCAGCCTTGAGGGGTCCGGGAATTACGAGCAGTACTTC
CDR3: CASSLEGSGNYEQYF

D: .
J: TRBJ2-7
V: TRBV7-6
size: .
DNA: TGTGCCAGCAGCTCGTCTGTGGGGCAAGGGGGGAAAGAGCAGTACTTC
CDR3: CASSSSVGQGGKEQYF

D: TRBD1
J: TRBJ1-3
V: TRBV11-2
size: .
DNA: TGTGCCAGCAGCCCGGACAGGGGGCTTGGAAACACCATATATTTT
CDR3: CASSPDRGLGNTIYF

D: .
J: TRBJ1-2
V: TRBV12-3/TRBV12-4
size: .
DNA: TGTGCCAGCAGTAGGACAATCAACTATGGCTACACCTTC
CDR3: CASSRTINYGYTF

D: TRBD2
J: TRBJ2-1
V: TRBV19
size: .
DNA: TGTGCCAGTAGTAGAAGTAGCGGGGACAATGAGCAGTTCTTC
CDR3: CASSRSSGDNEQFF

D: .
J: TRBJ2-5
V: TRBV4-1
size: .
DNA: TGCGCCAGCAGCCAAGGAGTCGGAGAGACCCAGTACTTC
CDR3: CASSQGVGETQYF

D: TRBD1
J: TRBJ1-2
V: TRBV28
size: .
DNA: TGTGCCAGCAGAGTCCCGACAGGGACCTATGGCTACACCTTC
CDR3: CASRVPTGTYGYTF

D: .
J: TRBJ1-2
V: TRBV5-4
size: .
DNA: TGTGCCAGCAGCTTTGCGGGGAGACTGAACTATGGCTACACCTTC
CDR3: CASSFAGRLNYGYTF

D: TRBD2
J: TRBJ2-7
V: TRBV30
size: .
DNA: TGTGCCTGGAGTGTGGTGTCGAGACTAGCGAGAGACGAGCAGTACTTC
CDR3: CAWSVVSRLARDEQYF

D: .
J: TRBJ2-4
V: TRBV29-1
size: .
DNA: TGCAGCGCGGAGACACTAGCCAAAAACATTCAGTACTTC
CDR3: CSAETLAKNIQYF

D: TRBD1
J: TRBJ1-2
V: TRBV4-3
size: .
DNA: TGCGCCAGCAGCCAAGACAGGGGGCTTGCTGGTGGCTACACCTTC
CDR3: CASSQDRGLAGGYTF

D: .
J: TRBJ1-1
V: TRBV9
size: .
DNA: TGTGCCAGCAGCTCACACCCGAACACTGAAGCTTTCTTT
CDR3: CASSSHPNTEAFF

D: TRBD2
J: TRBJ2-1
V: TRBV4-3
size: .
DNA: TGCGCCAGCAGCCAAGTGCGGACTAGCGGGAGGAATGAGCAGTTCTTC
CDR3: CASSQVRTSGRNEQFF

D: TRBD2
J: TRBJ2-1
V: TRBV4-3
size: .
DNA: TGCGCCAGCAGCCAAGATTGGGGCCGATGGCGGGGGACCTACAATGAGCAGTTCTTC
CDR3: CASSQDWGRWRGTYNEQFF

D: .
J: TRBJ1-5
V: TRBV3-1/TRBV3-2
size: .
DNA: TGTGCCAGCAGCCAAGATTATGCGAGGGTAGGGCAGCCCCAGCATTTT
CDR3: CASSQDYARVGQPQHF

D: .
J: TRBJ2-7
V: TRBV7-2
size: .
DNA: TGTGCCAGCAGCTTATGGGGGGCGTTGGAAGAGCAGTACTTC
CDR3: CASSLWGALEEQYF

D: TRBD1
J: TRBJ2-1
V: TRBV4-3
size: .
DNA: TGCGCCAGCAGGAGGACAGGGAGCTCCTACAATGAGCAGTTCTTC
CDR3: CASRRTGSSYNEQFF

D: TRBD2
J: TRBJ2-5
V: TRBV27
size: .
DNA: TGTGCCAGCAGTTTTAAGTGGGGTTCGGTGCGGGAGGAGACCCAGTACTTC
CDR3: CASSFKWGSVREETQYF

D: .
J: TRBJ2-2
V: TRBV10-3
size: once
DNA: TGTGCCATCGGCCCGCGATCGAACACCGGGGAGCTGTTTTTT
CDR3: CAIGPRSNTGELFF

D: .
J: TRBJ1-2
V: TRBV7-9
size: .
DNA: TGTGCCAGCAGCTTAGATGTTAACTATGGCTACACCTTC
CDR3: CASSLDVNYGYTF

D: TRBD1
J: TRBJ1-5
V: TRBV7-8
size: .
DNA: TGTGCCAGCAGCTGGGGGACAGGGGGCCTTCAGCCCCAGCATTTT
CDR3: CASSWGTGGLQPQHF

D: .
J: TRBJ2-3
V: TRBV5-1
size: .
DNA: TGCGCCAGCAGCTTGGAGGGCAGCTACACAGATACGCAGTATTTT
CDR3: CASSLEGSYTDTQYF

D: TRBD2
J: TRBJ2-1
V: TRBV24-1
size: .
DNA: TGTGCCACCAGTACGCTAGCGGGAGGGCGGCTAGTGAATGAGCAGTTCTTC
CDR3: CATSTLAGGRLVNEQFF

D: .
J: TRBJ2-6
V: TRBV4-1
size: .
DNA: TGCGCCAGCCGAGGGTCCTCTGGGGCCAACGTCCTGACTTTC
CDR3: CASRGSSGANVLTF

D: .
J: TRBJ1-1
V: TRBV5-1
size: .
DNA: TGCGCCAGCAGCTTGGGAACGAACAGTGAAGCTTTCTTT
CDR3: CASSLGTNSEAFF

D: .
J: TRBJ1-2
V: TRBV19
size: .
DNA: TGTGCCAGTAGTATGTATGGGTCATATGGCTACACCTTC
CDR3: CASSMYGSYGYTF

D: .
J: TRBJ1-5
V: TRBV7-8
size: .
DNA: TGTGCCAGCAGATCGCAAGGCTTCAATCAGCCCCAGCATTTT
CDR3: CASRSQGFNQPQHF

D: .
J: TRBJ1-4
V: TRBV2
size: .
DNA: TGTGCCAGCAGTGAATGGCAGGCCGACGAAAAACTGTTTTTT
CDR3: CASSEWQADEKLFF

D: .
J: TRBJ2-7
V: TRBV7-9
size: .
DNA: TGTGCCAGCAGCTTAGACTACTCCTACGAGCAGTACTTC
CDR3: CASSLDYSYEQYF

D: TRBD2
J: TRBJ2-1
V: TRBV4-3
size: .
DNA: TGCGCCAGCAGCCAAGAAGCCCTAGCGGGTGTTTTTCATGCTGAGCAGTTCTTC
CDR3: CASSQEALAGVFHAEQFF

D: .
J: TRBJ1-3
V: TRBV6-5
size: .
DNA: TGTGCCAGCAGTTACTCGTTGGGGCATGGAAACACCATATATTTT
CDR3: CASSYSLGHGNTIYF

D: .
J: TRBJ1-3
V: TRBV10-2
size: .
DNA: TGCGCCAGCAGGAAAGTTGGAAACACCATATATTTT
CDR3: CASRKVGNTIYF

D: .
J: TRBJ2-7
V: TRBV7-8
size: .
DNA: TGTGCCAGCAGCCGCGAAGCGGGCCGCTACGAGCAGTACTTC
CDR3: CASSREAGRYEQYF

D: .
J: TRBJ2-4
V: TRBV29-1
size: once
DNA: TGCAGCGTGGGGGACCTTGCCAAAAACATTCAGTACTTC
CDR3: CSVGDLAKNIQYF